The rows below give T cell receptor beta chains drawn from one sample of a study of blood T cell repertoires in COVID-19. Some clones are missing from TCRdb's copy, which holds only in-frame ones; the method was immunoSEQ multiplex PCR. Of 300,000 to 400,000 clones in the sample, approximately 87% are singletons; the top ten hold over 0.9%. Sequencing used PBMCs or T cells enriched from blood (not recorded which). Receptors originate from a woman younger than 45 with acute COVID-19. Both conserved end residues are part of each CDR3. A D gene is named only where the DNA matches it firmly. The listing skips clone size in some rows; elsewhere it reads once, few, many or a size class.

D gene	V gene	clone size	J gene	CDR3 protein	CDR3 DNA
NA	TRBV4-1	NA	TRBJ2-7	CASSQRTGGYEQYF	TGCGCCAGCAGCCAGCGGACAGGAGGGTACGAGCAGTACTTC
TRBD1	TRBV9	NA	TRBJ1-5	CASSAQGGSNQPQHF	TGTGCCAGCAGCGCACAGGGGGGGAGCAATCAGCCCCAGCATTTT
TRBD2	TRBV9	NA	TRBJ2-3	CASSAPLSGASDTQYF	TGTGCCAGCAGCGCCCCTCTCAGCGGGGCTTCAGATACGCAGTATTTT
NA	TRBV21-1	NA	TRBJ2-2	CASSGGLGTGELFF	TGTGCCAGCAGCGGAGGGCTAGGCACCGGGGAGCTGTTTTTT
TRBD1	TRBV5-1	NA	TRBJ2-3	CASSLGNRGRTDTQYF	TGCGCCAGCAGCTTGGGTAACAGGGGGCGTACAGATACGCAGTATTTT
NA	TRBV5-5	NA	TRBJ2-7	CASSLSGNYEQYF	TGTGCCAGCAGCTTGAGCGGAAACTACGAGCAGTACTTC
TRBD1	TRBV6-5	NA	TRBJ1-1	CASRLTGGMNTEAFF	TGTGCCAGCAGACTGACAGGGGGAATGAACACTGAAGCTTTCTTT
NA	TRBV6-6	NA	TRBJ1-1	CASKGPGDTEAFF	TGTGCCAGCAAGGGGCCGGGTGACACTGAAGCTTTCTTT
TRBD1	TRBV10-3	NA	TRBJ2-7	CAISGTGDAYEQYF	TGTGCCATCAGCGGGACAGGGGATGCCTACGAGCAGTACTTC
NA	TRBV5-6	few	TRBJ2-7	CASSLRTVRQSYEQYF	TGTGCCAGCAGCTTGCGAACGGTTCGACAGAGCTACGAGCAGTACTTC
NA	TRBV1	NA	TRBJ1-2	CTSSQGGRGNGYTF	TGCACCAGCAGCCAAGGGGGCAGGGGAAATGGCTACACCTTC
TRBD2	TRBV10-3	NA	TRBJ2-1	CAISGTPSGGLSSYNEQFF	TGTGCCATCAGTGGGACCCCCAGCGGGGGGTTGAGCTCCTACAATGAGCAGTTCTTC
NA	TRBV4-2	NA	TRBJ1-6	CASSQVGQSSYNSPLHF	TGTGCCAGCAGCCAAGTTGGACAGAGCTCCTATAATTCACCCCTCCACTTT
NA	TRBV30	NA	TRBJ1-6	CAWSVSKLSSRDSPLHF	TGTGCCTGGAGTGTAAGTAAGCTTTCCTCCCGAGATTCACCCCTCCACTTT
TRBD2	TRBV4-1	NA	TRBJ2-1	CASSQVVTAGANEQFF	TGCGCCAGCAGCCAAGTCGTAACAGCGGGGGCCAATGAGCAGTTCTTC
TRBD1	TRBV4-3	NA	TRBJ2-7	CASSAYRGAYEQYF	TGCGCCAGCAGCGCTTACAGGGGGGCCTACGAGCAGTACTTC